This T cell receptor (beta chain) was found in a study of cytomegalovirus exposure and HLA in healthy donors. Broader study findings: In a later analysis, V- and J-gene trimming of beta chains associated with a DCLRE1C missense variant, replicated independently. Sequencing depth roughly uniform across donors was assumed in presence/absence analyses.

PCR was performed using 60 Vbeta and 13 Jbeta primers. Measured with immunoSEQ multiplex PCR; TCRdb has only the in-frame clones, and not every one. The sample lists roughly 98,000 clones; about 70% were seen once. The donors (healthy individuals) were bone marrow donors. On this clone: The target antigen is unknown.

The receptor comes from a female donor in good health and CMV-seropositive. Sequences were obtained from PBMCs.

CDR3 sequence reads: CASSVQGNGDYGYTF. The CDR3 nucleotides read TGTGCCAGCAGCGTACAGGGTAATGGGGACTATGGCTACACCTTC. This chain uses TRBV9 with TRBJ1-2, with a tentative D call TRBD1 (5 bases). The V gene's germline CDR1 is SGDLS and CDR2 YYNGEE. There are 15 residues in the CDR3. Trimming pared 1 base from V and 3 bases from J, leaving 13 bases between.